This TCR beta chain was captured in a study of regulatory T cells in long-lasting Graves disease. Sequencing libraries for TCR beta were prepared with iRepertoire HTBI primers and Arm-PCR of CDR3 regions. One entry per CDR3 protein, called by TCRdb with MiXCR from the multiplex PCR reads. In the table there are about 350,000 distinct CDR3 sequences, 15% to 20% of which are singletons. Concerning this clonotype itself: As yet, its antigen is unknown.

General study points: When disease was persistent, TRBV28, TRBJ1-2 and TRBJ2-5 were the favored segments.

The time point here: newly diagnosed GD, antithyroid drugs for less than 3 months. Preparation of the TCR library used RNA extracted from PBMCs. Approximately 9 milliliters of peripheral blood were taken and placed in EDTA tubes. The CDR3 sequence is 17 residues long. Germline CDR1 reads KGHSH; CDR2 reads LQKENI. Trimming cost V 6 bases and J 2 bases, with 20 bases left between them. The same specimen was also included in a second study, on T cells in Graves' hyperthyroidism and ophthalmopathy.

The sequencing here drew on peripheral blood mononuclear cells (PBMCs), taken at new diagnosis, from a patient treated with antithyroid drugs. The chain carries TRBV18 and TRBJ1-3; D is perhaps TRBD1 (6 bases). This TCR derives from a woman aged 18-29 years with Graves disease. CDR3 sequence (DNA): TGTGCCAGCTCTCCAACCGGGACACAGGCACCTGGAAACACCATATATTTT. Protein product: CASSPTGTQAPGNTIYF.